This is a list of T cell receptor beta chains from one sample in a study of early stage breast cancer tumors. Clones were read by immunoSEQ multiplex PCR, and TCRdb kept only the in-frame ones, dropping some. This table holds around 1,900 clones, roughly 71% found once. Sequenced material: normal breast tissue next to the tumor. These receptors were collected from a person in their 40s with breast cancer. Each CDR3 is given with its conserved first and last residue.

V	length	CDR3
TRBV7-2	16	CASSLPRRGSSYEQYF
TRBV5-4	13	CASSLMASNEQFF
TRBV4-1	14	CASSQGAGRNTIYF
TRBV5-4	11	CATRRNTEAFF
TRBV18	12	CASSSSTDTQYF
TRBV6-1	15	CASSERSTGSYEQYF
TRBV4-3	15	CASSQDIADTDTQYF
TRBV6-6	16	CASSTGTSGYQETQYF
TRBV4-3	14	CASSQEAGNTEAFF
TRBV9	15	CASSVNLGSGNTIYF
TRBV11-2	12	CASSLAGETQYF
TRBV29-1	11	CSAAIITEAFF
TRBV4-2	15	CASSRGVSGSDIQYF
TRBV6-1	15	CASSGGRRWNQPQHF
TRBV7-2	15	CASSPVKGGWETQYF
TRBV5-4	17	CASSGIGRGTNTGELFF
TRBV10-3	18	CAISMWGCIQSRANVLTF
TRBV6-4	14	CASSVRGGLDEQFF
TRBV7-2	15	CASSSREALYNEQFF
TRBV7-3	21	CASSLTWVGLAGNGGTGELFF
TRBV19	15	CASSSLEGLNYEQYF
TRBV13	16	CASSWRGGRARNTQYF
TRBV7-9	15	CASSLRLAVGETQYF
TRBV4-2	16	CASSQAGLDGGNEQFF
TRBV2	15	CASSDWATITGELFF
TRBV2	11	CASIGFNEQFF
TRBV5-1	15	CASSWGQENTGELFF
TRBV2	14	CASRPLASTDTQYF
TRBV9	15	CASSPRLAGVYEQYF
TRBV9	15	CASSPSQSSYNEQFF
TRBV7-2	13	CASSPRHAQPQHF
TRBV20-1	11	CSARSDNEQFF
TRBV7-9	18	CASSPALRLASRADTQYF
TRBV6-1	15	CASSVIRDRQETQYF
TRBV18	16	CASSPRTMGYQETQYF
TRBV5-8	13	CASSQDRGTEAFF
TRBV10-3	13	CAIRQGSNYGYTF
TRBV7-3	13	CASSLIGTDTQYF
TRBV6-5	16	CASSYVFTGNTGELFF
TRBV30	13	CAWKKEGRDTQYF
TRBV11-2	13	CASSLDPQNEQFF